The following is a T cell receptor (beta chain) sequence with its context. Which antigen it targets is not known. The input lacks base qualities; no much larger clone sits a single base away. Libraries were made using the immunoSEQ multiplex PCR assay. For the multiplex PCR, a mixture combining 60 forward primers for TCR Vbeta segments and 13 reverse primers for TCR Jbeta segments was used. The CDR3 region of rearranged TCR beta genes was amplified from genomic DNA by a multiplex PCR assay. On the Illumina HiSeq System, the amplified TCR beta libraries were sequenced as 87-base-pair reads. Regarding the original processing steps: A later analysis counted about 80 million unique TCR beta chains across the approximately 700 repertoires, and some 12 million of these chains were shared by at least two donors. Raw reads were error-corrected and collapsed into unique sequences by a nearest-neighbor algorithm in which closely related sequences were merged to remove PCR and sequencing errors. CDR3 sequences were aligned to IMGT reference sequences to assign V, D and J gene segments. For a sequence to be retained, at least a six-nucleotide match to both a V gene segment and a J gene segment was required. Rearrangements were classified as productive when the CDR3 lacked stop codons and remained in frame with V and J, and all other rearrangements were classified as non-productive. Following IMGT convention, CDR3 was defined as the stretch from the second conserved V-encoded cysteine to the conserved J-encoded phenylalanine. The earlier analysis of about 570 of the donors excluded any sequence lacking an unambiguous match to a single V gene segment. An earlier analysis of a few hundred of the donors called V segments functional above 56.7% productive rearrangements and segregating when the between-donor standard deviation exceeded 5%. A statistical classification framework was developed to diagnose cytomegalovirus status using the catalog of TCR beta chain sequences. V and J gene assignment, in a later analysis, came from comparing TCR nucleotide sequences with IMGT/GENE-DB human TR gene sequences. The TCRdist pipeline was used in a later analysis to assign CDR3 sequences and most-parsimonious VDJ recombination scenarios. In a later analysis, each TCR beta chain was defined by its CDR3 amino acid sequence together with its V-gene family, and reads without a unique V-gene family were excluded. In a later analysis, nearly 600 highly shared, low-generation-probability nucleotide sequences were removed to address suspected cross-contamination and a sequencing artifact. In a later analysis, a clonal expansion index for each public chain was calculated from normalized within-repertoire ranks of inferred template counts. In a later analysis, generation probabilities were computed with a VDJ recombination model fitted to out-of-frame rearrangements, and the resulting probabilities were checked against IGoR. In a later analysis, hypergeometric tests were used to score TCR-TCR, TCR-HLA and TCR-CMV co-occurrence, with a repertoire-size bias correction applied to TCR pairs. False discovery rates were estimated in a later analysis by permuting HLA or CMV assignments 20 times. In a later analysis, co-occurring TCRs were grouped using DBSCAN, and TCRdist sequence similarity was added for clustering within HLA-allele-positive subsets. For co-occurrence clustering, repertoires with fewer than 30,000 or more than 120,000 public chains were excluded, along with a handful of repertoires with anomalous nucleotide sharing. TCRdb retrieved this table from immuneACCESS and kept in-frame rearrangements only. Not all clones are present; in checked studies, unresolved V genes account for under half, and no reason is known for the remainder. The DNA gave D and trimming, while V, J and clone size come from that table. Here the sample has around 67,000 clones; around 78% occur a single time. The ten top clones hold 6.5% to 8.5% of the sample.

This sample is drawn from a study of cytomegalovirus exposure and HLA in healthy donors (dated 2017 in TCRdb). A note on the overall study: In an earlier analysis of some 610 of the donors, 276 Gb of sequence data and about 110 million unique TCR beta sequences from 150 million to 200 million T cells were reported. The number of typed donors differed by locus: roughly 620-630 for A, B, C, DRB1 and DQB1; approximately 540 for DQA1; around 580 for DPA1; and roughly 490 for DPB1. A later analysis re-analyzed previously published TCR beta repertoires from roughly 690 donors and added high-resolution HLA genotyping to study TCR occurrence patterns. The study aimed to test whether signatures of past pathogen exposure could be identified by cataloging public T cell receptors. HLA typing covered class I and class II loci at four-digit resolution. Among some 410 genotyped donors of the cohort, an average of approximately 240,000 unique TCR beta nucleotide sequences was sequenced per donor, of which roughly 17% were non-productive. Roughly five DR-DQ haplotypes were handled as single units for association and clustering, since linkage in the cohort was strong. Alongside the repertoire data, information on donor age, sex, ethnicity and CMV serostatus was compiled. Rather than drawing on any new phenotypic data, the later analysis identified candidate immune exposures from TCR beta sequences and the way those sequences occurred across donors. A later genetic analysis took genome-wide SNP genotypes for about 55% of the roughly 670 donors and used that subset as a discovery cohort. The study profiled the T cell repertoires of approximately 700 subjects by immunosequencing and related them to cytomegalovirus serostatus. High-throughput TCR immunosequencing, statistical association of individual TCRs with disease status, and machine learning were combined to predict cytomegalovirus infection status. In an earlier analysis of more than 550 of the donors, high-throughput TCR beta sequencing was used to judge whether each TCR beta V gene segment behaved as functional or pseudogenic. The genetic ancestry cluster associated with self-reported Caucasian donors included about 84% of the approximately 430 genotyped donors. In addition to the first cohort of around 670 subjects, a separate validation cohort of 100 to 150 different subjects was used. All discovery cohort repertoires had been generated using a single sequencing platform. Approximately 310 gigabases of sequencing data and tens of millions of unique TCR sequences were included in an early release covering roughly 600 HLA-typed donors. General conclusions and limits of the study: Cytomegalovirus status was reported to be diagnosed by the classifier with high specificity and sensitivity in both the original and validation cohorts. The earlier analysis of 450 to 700 of the donors excluded over 15 rarely observed V segments, including chromosome 9 orphons, because counts were too low. A total of 150 to 200 TCR beta chains were listed by the study as associated with cytomegalovirus. The presence/absence analyses assumed that sequencing depth was roughly uniform across donors, and that assumption may not be true. For the cohort, immune exposure information was limited to CMV serostatus. A few of the identified cytomegalovirus-associated TCR beta chains were confirmed in vitro to be specific for cytomegalovirus antigens. Some IMGT-functional V segments, including TRBV6-2 and TRBV6-3, could not be told apart with the 87-base-pair reads, so those segments were excluded. In this cohort, only TCR beta chains were sequenced, and detectable features were limited by the absence of alpha or paired-chain data. In a later analysis, most CMV-associated TCR beta chains were found to appear HLA-restricted, with HLA associations seemingly driven largely by CMV exposure. A cluster of highly shared sequence variants was judged likely to be a technical artifact of the sequencing pipeline. A later analysis associated 16,951 TCR beta sequences with specific HLA alleles at a false discovery rate of 0.05. A further reported finding was that TCR beta sequences accurately predicted the HLA-A and HLA-B alleles for most subjects in the first cohort. In a later analysis, HLA-associated TCR beta chains were found to be more clonally expanded and to have lower generation probabilities than equally common non-associated chains. In an earlier analysis of approximately 590 of the donors, most TCR beta V segments were observed in productive rearrangements about 87% or about 30% of the time, broadly matching IMGT annotations. Correlated functional status among segregating V segments might reflect linkage disequilibrium, but an unknown experimental factor could not be ruled out. A later genetic analysis associated a missense DCLRE1C variant with V-gene and J-gene trimming of TCR beta chains, and an independent cohort replicated the association. A later analysis found that TCR association rates varied across HLA loci, with DRB1 alleles showing the most associated TCRs and HLA-C alleles the fewest. Because HLA typing was unavailable for some donors at each locus, only the typed subset was used in association tests. Compared with the roughly 670-donor mean, donors in an Asian-associated ancestry cluster had fewer N-insertions in productive TCRs, according to a later genetic analysis. According to a later analysis, parvovirus B19, influenza, CMV and Epstein-Barr virus appeared linked to several top co-occurrence clusters. The authors suggested that the approach could potentially be generalized to other disease states and immunological phenotypes. When HLA alleles, especially DR and DQ, strongly co-occurred, TCR associations were difficult to assign to individual alleles. Most TCR sequences were seen in very few donors, while some public TCRs were found in many individuals.

The CDR3 contains 15 residues, cysteine and phenylalanine counted. Here the CDR3 DNA is all that survives: 45 bases in frame from base 1. V lost 3 bases and J lost 5 bases, and the count of bases not matched to a germline gene is 7. Per the germline V gene, SGHVS is the CDR1 and FQNEAQ is the CDR2. The cohort comprised 710 or so healthy bone marrow donors. At the time of sampling, every cohort member was nominally healthy, though immune exposures that went unrecorded were likely present. The donor tested CMV seropositive, placing the donor among the 289 seropositive members of the cohort. A peripheral blood sample was collected from each donor, and TCR beta sequencing was performed on peripheral blood mononuclear cells. The Qiagen DNeasy Blood Extraction Kit was used to extract genomic DNA from the blood cell samples.

This TCR derives from a man between 18 and 35 years old in good health and CMV-seropositive. The chain is assembled from TRBV7-8 and TRBJ2-5, with 9 junctional bases fitting TRBD1. The sample was PBMCs. The CDR3 protein sequence reads: CASSFDRGNGETQYF. The sequence in DNA is TGTGCCAGCAGCTTCGACAGGGGGAACGGGGAGACCCAGTACTTC.